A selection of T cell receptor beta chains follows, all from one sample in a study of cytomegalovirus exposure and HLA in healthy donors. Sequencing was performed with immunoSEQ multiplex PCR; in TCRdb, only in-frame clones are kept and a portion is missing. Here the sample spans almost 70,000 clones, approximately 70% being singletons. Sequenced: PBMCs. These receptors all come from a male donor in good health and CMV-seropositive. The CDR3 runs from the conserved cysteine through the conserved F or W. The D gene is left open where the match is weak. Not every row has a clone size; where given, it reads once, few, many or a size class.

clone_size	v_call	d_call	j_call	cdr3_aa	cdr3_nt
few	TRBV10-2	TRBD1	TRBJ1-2	CASSEQGAFGYTF	TGCGCCAGCAGTGAACAGGGGGCGTTCGGCTACACCTTC
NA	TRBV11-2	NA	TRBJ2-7	CASSLEAGPYEQYF	TGTGCCAGCAGCTTAGAGGCGGGACCCTACGAGCAGTACTTC
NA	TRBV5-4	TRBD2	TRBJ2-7	CASSAGLAASYEQYF	TGTGCCAGCAGCGCGGGACTAGCGGCCTCCTACGAGCAGTACTTC
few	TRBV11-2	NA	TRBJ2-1	CASSLGGGGGGKLYNEQFF	TGTGCCAGCAGCTTAGGGGGGGGAGGGGGAGGAAAATTGTACAATGAGCAGTTCTTC
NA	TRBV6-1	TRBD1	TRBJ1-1	CASSVGGYTEAFF	TGTGCCAGCAGTGTAGGGGGCTACACTGAAGCTTTCTTT
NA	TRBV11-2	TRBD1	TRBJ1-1	CASSLSADRETGEAFF	TGTGCCAGCAGCCTCTCCGCGGACAGGGAGACGGGTGAAGCTTTCTTT
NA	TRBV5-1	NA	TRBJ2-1	CASSLDRSSYNEQFF	TGCGCCAGCAGCTTGGACAGGAGCTCCTACAATGAGCAGTTCTTC
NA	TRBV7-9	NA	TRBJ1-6	CASSGPRTDNSPLHF	TGTGCCAGCAGCGGCCCGAGGACAGACAATTCACCCCTCCACTTT
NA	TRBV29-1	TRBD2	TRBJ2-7	CSVEALAGDEQYF	TGCAGCGTTGAAGCACTAGCGGGGGACGAGCAGTACTTC
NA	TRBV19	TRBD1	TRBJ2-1	CASRQGYNEQFF	TGTGCCAGCCGACAGGGCTACAATGAGCAGTTCTTC
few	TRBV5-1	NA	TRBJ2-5	CASSFLGQPQETQYF	TGCGCCAGCAGCTTCCTCGGACAGCCCCAAGAGACCCAGTACTTC
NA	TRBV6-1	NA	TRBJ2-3	CASSEVGGRDTQYF	TGTGCCAGCAGTGAAGTAGGGGGTCGAGATACGCAGTATTTT
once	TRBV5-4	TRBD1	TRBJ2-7	CASSPGDRLTYEQYF	TGTGCCAGCAGCCCGGGGGACAGGTTAACCTACGAGCAGTACTTC
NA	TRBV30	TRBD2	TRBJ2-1	CAFSGGASNEQFF	TGTGCCTTTAGCGGGGGGGCGTCGAATGAGCAGTTCTTC
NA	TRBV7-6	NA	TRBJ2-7	CASSPRDTAYEQYF	TGTGCCAGCAGCCCCCGGGACACAGCTTACGAGCAGTACTTC
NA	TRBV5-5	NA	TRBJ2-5	CASSLPGGETQYF	TGTGCCAGCAGCCTCCCCGGGGGTGAGACCCAGTACTTC
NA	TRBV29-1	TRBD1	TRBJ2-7	CSGGDRGRGEQYF	TGCAGCGGCGGGGACAGGGGAAGGGGCGAGCAGTACTTC
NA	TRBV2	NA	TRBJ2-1	CASSVFPNEQFF	TGTGCCAGCAGTGTCTTTCCCAATGAGCAGTTCTTC
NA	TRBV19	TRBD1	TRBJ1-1	CASSDPRGQIRSTEAFF	TGTGCCAGTAGTGACCCCAGGGGGCAGATAAGGAGCACTGAAGCTTTCTTT
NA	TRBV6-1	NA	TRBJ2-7	CASSEGAPAFSYEQYF	TGTGCCAGCAGTGAAGGAGCGCCCGCCTTCTCCTACGAGCAGTACTTC
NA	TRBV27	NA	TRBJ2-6	CASSLFPRQNSGANVLTF	TGTGCCAGCAGTTTATTCCCAAGACAGAACTCTGGGGCCAACGTCCTGACTTTC
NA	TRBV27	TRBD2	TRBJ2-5	CASSHKTSGTQETQYF	TGTGCCAGCAGCCACAAGACTAGCGGGACGCAAGAGACCCAGTACTTC
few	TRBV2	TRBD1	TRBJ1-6	CASSDDRGFSPLHF	TGTGCCAGCAGTGACGACAGGGGCTTTTCACCCCTCCACTTT
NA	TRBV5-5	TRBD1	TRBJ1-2	CASSYGTGGRGYTF	TGTGCCAGCAGCTATGGAACAGGGGGCCGTGGCTACACCTTC
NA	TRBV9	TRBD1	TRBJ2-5	CASSLTGDATQYF	TGTGCCAGCAGCTTGACAGGGGACGCGACCCAGTACTTC
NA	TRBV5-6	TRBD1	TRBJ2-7	CASSPGQGGEQYF	TGTGCCAGCAGCCCCGGACAGGGCGGCGAGCAGTACTTC
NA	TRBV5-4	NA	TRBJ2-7	CASSDDSGTKIPYEQYF	TGTGCCAGCAGCGACGACTCGGGGACAAAAATACCCTACGAGCAGTACTTC
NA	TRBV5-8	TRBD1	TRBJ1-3	CASNQGVSGNTIYF	TGTGCCAGCAACCAGGGGGTCTCTGGAAACACCATATATTTT
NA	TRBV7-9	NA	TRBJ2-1	CASSQGGSPFNEQFF	TGTGCCAGCAGCCAAGGGGGATCCCCATTCAATGAGCAGTTCTTC
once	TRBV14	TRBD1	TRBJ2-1	CASSQETGALDEQFF	TGTGCCAGCAGCCAAGAGACAGGGGCCCTGGATGAGCAGTTCTTC
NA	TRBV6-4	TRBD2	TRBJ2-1	CASSDSASGPQFF	TGTGCCAGCAGTGACTCGGCTAGCGGGCCTCAGTTCTTC
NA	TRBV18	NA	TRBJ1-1	CASRPGGLNTEAFF	TGTGCCAGCCGACCTGGGGGCCTGAACACTGAAGCTTTCTTT
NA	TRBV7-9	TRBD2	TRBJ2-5	CSSSLAGGAQYF	TGTTCCAGCAGCTTAGCCGGGGGGGCCCAGTACTTC
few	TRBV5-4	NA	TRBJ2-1	CASSFGPGGSEQFF	NA
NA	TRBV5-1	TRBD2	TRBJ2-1	CASSLEGLADNEQFF	TGCGCCAGCAGCTTGGAGGGACTAGCGGACAATGAGCAGTTCTTC
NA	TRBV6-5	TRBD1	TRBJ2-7	CASSYSDRGGYEQYF	TGTGCCAGCAGTTACTCGGACAGGGGAGGTTACGAGCAGTACTTC
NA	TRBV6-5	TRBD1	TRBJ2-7	CASSRNRDRARGKYF	TGTGCCAGCAGCCGGAACCGGGACAGGGCGAGAGGAAAGTACTTC
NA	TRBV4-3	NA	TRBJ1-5	CASSQARGIQPQHF	TGCGCCAGCAGCCAAGCAAGGGGGATTCAGCCCCAGCATTTT
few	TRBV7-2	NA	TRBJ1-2	CASSLTWAPNYGYTF	TGTGCCAGCAGCTTAACATGGGCGCCTAACTATGGCTACACCTTC
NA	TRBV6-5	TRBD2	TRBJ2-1	CASRGAGALYNEQFF	TGTGCCAGCAGGGGAGCGGGAGCCCTTTACAATGAGCAGTTCTTC
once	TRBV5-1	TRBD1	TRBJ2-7	CASSYNRGFNEQYF	TGCGCCAGCAGCTACAACAGGGGCTTTAACGAGCAGTACTTC
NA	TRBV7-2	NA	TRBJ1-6	CASSRDNSPLHF	TGTGCCAGCAGCCGTGATAATTCACCCCTCCACTTT
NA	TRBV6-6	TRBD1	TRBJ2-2	CASNRQGADGELFF	TGTGCCAGCAATAGACAGGGGGCGGACGGGGAGCTGTTTTTT
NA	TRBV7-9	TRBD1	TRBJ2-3	CASSLLDRILTDTQYF	TGTGCCAGCAGCTTATTGGACAGGATTCTCACAGATACGCAGTATTTT
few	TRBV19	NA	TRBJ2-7	CASRPGQWAYEQYF	TGTGCCAGTAGACCCGGACAGTGGGCCTACGAGCAGTACTTC
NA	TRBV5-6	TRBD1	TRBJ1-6	CASSLGQGNWNLHF	TGTGCCAGCAGCTTAGGACAGGGAAATTGGAACCTCCACTTT
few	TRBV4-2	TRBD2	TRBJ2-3	CASSLRGSGTTSGREDTQYF	TGTGCCAGCAGCCTCAGGGGCTCGGGAACGACTAGCGGGAGGGAAGATACGCAGTATTTT
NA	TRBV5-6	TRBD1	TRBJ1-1	CASSTPTGYTEAFF	TGTGCCAGCAGCACCCCGACAGGGTACACTGAAGCTTTCTTT
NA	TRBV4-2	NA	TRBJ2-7	CASSQLARYEQYF	TGTGCCAGCAGCCAACTAGCTAGATACGAGCAGTACTTC
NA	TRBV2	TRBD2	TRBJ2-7	CASSEAERGGFEQYF	TGTGCCAGCAGTGAAGCAGAACGGGGGGGTTTCGAGCAGTACTTC
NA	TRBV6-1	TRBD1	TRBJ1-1	CASSDPGRTGPNAFF	TGTGCCAGCAGTGATCCCGGTAGGACAGGTCCGAACGCTTTCTTT
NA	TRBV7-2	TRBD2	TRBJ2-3	CASSLAASGGWYF	TGTGCCAGCAGCTTAGCAGCCAGCGGGGGATGGTATTTT
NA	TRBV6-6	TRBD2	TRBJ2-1	CASRLSSGRSDEQFF	TGTGCCAGCAGACTCTCTAGCGGGAGGTCAGATGAGCAGTTCTTC
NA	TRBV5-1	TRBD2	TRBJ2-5	CASSWRWGGTETQYF	TGCGCCAGCAGCTGGCGATGGGGGGGGACGGAGACCCAGTACTTC
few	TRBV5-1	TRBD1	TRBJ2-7	CASSWGTASYEQYF	TGCGCCAGCAGTTGGGGGACAGCCTCCTACGAGCAGTACTTC
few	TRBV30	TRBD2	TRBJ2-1	CAFSGRIDEQFF	TGTGCCTTTAGCGGGAGGATTGATGAGCAGTTCTTC
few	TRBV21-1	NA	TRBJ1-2	CASSKGGQVYGYTF	TGTGCCAGCAGCAAAGGGGGACAGGTTTATGGCTACACCTTC